Given below is one T cell receptor beta chain in context. The antigen remains undetermined. What made the TCR beta cDNA was 5'RACE template switching with UMIs. TCRdb re-called the 5' RACE reads, yielding one record per CDR3 amino acid sequence without DNA. The clone table shows hundreds of thousands of distinct CDR3 sequences, with the ten largest holding more than 3.5%. CDR1 is SGHVS, CDR2 FNYEAQ, per germline. This CDR3 comprises 16 residues. This record belongs to a study of T cells expressing NK-cell markers. Study-level information: Sequenced donors, eight in total, included seven who were HCMV-seropositive and one who was seronegative. Study-wide results and limits: These clonotypes also led the CD3+CD56-NKG2C+ fraction in a few donors. In several donors, dominant CD3+CD56+NKG2C+ clones formed roughly 1.0-7.5% of CD8+ cells.

Material for sequencing was blood T cells: a sorted CD56 or NKG2C T cell subset, CD4+ or CD8+ T cells, or bulk PBMC T cells (not recorded which). V and J are TRBV7-6 and TRBJ1-5. This TCR came from a woman between 18 and 69 years old in good health. The CDR3 spells CASSFLPWVSNQPQHF.